One and the same sample provided the 7 T cell receptor beta chains below, sequenced in a study of T-cell reconstitution after alpha-beta-depleted transplantation in children. Study outcomes and limitations: At one year after transplant, newly produced T cells mostly accounted for T-cell counts and diversity.

TCRbeta library preparation incorporated unique molecular identifiers. TCRdb called the PCR reads again in MiXCR, with one record for every CDR3 protein. The sample includes a few hundred thousand distinct CDR3 sequences, around 7.1% of them seen just once. These receptors' targets are unknown. The material sequenced was peripheral blood, taken 360 days after TCRalphabeta/CD19-depleted stem cell transplant. Every receptor here comes from a female patient aged 2 to 10 who had a stem cell transplant for Fanconi anemia, so the T cells may come from the graft donor.

The rearrangement joins TRBV6-1 to TRBJ1-4; no definite D call. Germline V gene lookup returns CDR1 MNHNS and CDR2 SASEGT. V shed 8 bases and J shed 8 bases, with 15 bases lying between them. This CDR3 has 13 amino acids. Here the CDR3 reads CASFTNLGEKLFF. The CDR3 DNA follows: TGTGCCAGCTTCACCAATCTTGGAGAAAAACTGTTTTTT.

In this sample, this clonotype turned up many times. The chain couples TRBV5-6 to TRBJ1-2, with 9 bases matching TRBD1. This CDR3 is built from 14 residues. The germline gives CDR1 SGHDT, CDR2 YYEEEE. V shed 4 bases, J shed 6 bases, and the junction held 7 bases outside the gene matches. CDR3 amino acids: CASSAGTGSNGYTF. The DNA of the CDR3 is TGTGCCAGCAGCGCCGGGACAGGGAGTAATGGCTACACCTTC.

This clonotype came up many times. The chain is built from TRBV7-3 and TRBJ2-3; the D gene could be TRBD1 or TRBD2 (5 bases each). The CDR3 contains 14 residues. The V gene lost 1 base and the J gene lost 5 bases, with 10 bases spanning the gap. Germline V gene lookup returns CDR1 SGHTA and CDR2 FQGTGA. CDR3 sequence reads: CASSLIGAGDTQYF. In DNA form, the CDR3 reads TGTGCCAGCAGCTTAATAGGGGCGGGAGATACGCAGTATTTT.

The chain carries TRBV2 and TRBJ1-5; D possibly corresponds to TRBD1 (6 bases). Germline V gene sequence: CDR1 SNHLY, CDR2 FYNNEI. V was pared by 2 bases and J by 1 base, with 12 bases between. The CDR3 covers 16 residues. CDR3 nucleotides: TGTGCCAGCAGTGAATACAGGGCGGAAAGCAATCAGCCCCAGCATTTT. This sequence encodes CASSEYRAESNQPQHF.

The CDR3 DNA is TGTGCCAGCAGCTTGGAAGACAGTCAAGAGACCCAGTACTTC. It codes for CASSLEDSQETQYF. The chain is built from TRBV5-4 and TRBJ2-5, with D perhaps TRBD1 (5 bases). The CDR3 runs 14 residues. Germline CDR1 is SGHNT and CDR2 is YYREEE (reference sequence). Between the trimmed V and J ends, which lost 0 bases and 2 bases, there was a span of 8 bases.

This chain connects TRBV3-1 to TRBJ1-1; D gene uncertain. Germline assignment: CDR1 LGHDT and CDR2 YNNKEL (reference sequence). V lost 0 bases, J lost 1 base, and 9 bases lay in between. This CDR3 has 15 amino acids. This CDR3 reads CASSQDPPGNTEAFF. The CDR3 bases are TGTGCCAGCAGCCAAGATCCCCCGGGGAACACTGAAGCTTTCTTT.

This clonotype was observed at least ten times. The chain couples TRBV4-3 to TRBJ2-1; TRBD1 matches at 9 bases. The V segment lost 0 bases and the J segment 7 bases; nucleotides outside the gene matches: 7. CDR3 length: 16 residues. Germline CDR1 reads LGHNA; CDR2 reads YSLEER. The CDR3 spells CASSQETGTGSNEQFF. CDR3 nucleotide sequence: TGCGCCAGCAGCCAAGAAACCGGGACAGGGAGTAATGAGCAGTTCTTC.